This is a list of T cell receptor beta chains from one sample in a study of patients and donors after allogeneic stem cell transplantation. TCRdb recomputed calls from the RT-PCR reads with MiXCR, one row per CDR3 protein. The sample holds 15,000 or so distinct CDR3 sequences; approximately 25% are singletons and the top ten take about 34%. Material for sequencing was blood, either unsorted or a sorted T cell fraction (not recorded which). All receptors derive from a human donor who was either an allogeneic HSCT recipient or a stem cell or donor lymphocyte infusion donor (not recorded which). It is not recorded whose cells these are; they may come from a transplant donor. CDR3s include the opening cysteine and the closing phenylalanine or tryptophan. D genes are given only for firm matches. Where a row states a size, it is once, few, many or the class of an expanded clone; other rows omit it.

V	J	D	size	DNA	CDR3
TRBV28	TRBJ2-3	.	.	TGTGCCAGCCCCCCCGCCAAGGGGCCAACAGATACGCAGTATTTT	CASPPAKGPTDTQYF
TRBV27	TRBJ1-5	.	few	TGTGCCAGCAGTTACAGGCCTTATCAGCCCCAGCATTTT	CASSYRPYQPQHF
TRBV2	TRBJ1-5	.	.	TGTGCCAGCAGTATCCGGGGTCCGCAGACCCAGCATTTT	CASSIRGPQTQHF
TRBV20-1	TRBJ1-2	.	few	TGCAGTGCTAGCGGGGCGACGAGCTATGGCTACACCTTC	CSASGATSYGYTF
TRBV20-1	TRBJ1-4	.	few	TGCAGTGCTAGATCAGAGACCGAAAAACTGTTTTTT	CSARSETEKLFF
TRBV12-3/TRBV12-4	TRBJ1-2	.	many	TGTGCCAGCAGTCCACGGGACTTTGCGGCCGGCTACACCTTC	CASSPRDFAAGYTF
TRBV6-2/TRBV6-3	TRBJ1-1	TRBD1	medium-sized	TGTGCCAGCAGACTAACAGGGGGGGAGACTGAAGCTTTCTTT	CASRLTGGETEAFF
TRBV29-1	TRBJ2-1	TRBD1	few	TGCAGCGCCCCGGGGCCGACAGGGCTAGATGAGCAGTTCTTC	CSAPGPTGLDEQFF
TRBV7-9	TRBJ2-3	.	.	TGTGCCAGCAGCCTTCCGGACGGGTTAGCGGATACGCAGTATTTT	CASSLPDGLADTQYF
TRBV6-5	TRBJ2-5	.	.	TGTGCCAGCAGTTACGTGGGACACTATGGGGAAGAGACCCAGTACTTC	CASSYVGHYGEETQYF
TRBV20-1	TRBJ1-1	.	few	TGCAGTGCTAGTCGGAGATTCACTGAAGCTTTCTTT	CSASRRFTEAFF
TRBV5-6	TRBJ1-1	.	.	TGTGCCAGCAGCTTTGGATACAGGGCCAACGCTGAAGCTTTCTTT	CASSFGYRANAEAFF
TRBV28	TRBJ1-2	.	few	TGTGCCAGCAGTACGACTAACTATGGCTACACCTTC	CASSTTNYGYTF
TRBV5-1	TRBJ1-2	.	few	TGCGCCAGCAGCTTGGCCCACAGAACCTATGGCTACACCTTC	CASSLAHRTYGYTF
TRBV20-1	TRBJ1-6	TRBD1	few	TGCAGTGCGGGACAGGGACAGCACCTCCACTTT	CSAGQGQHLHF
TRBV30	TRBJ2-7	.	.	TGTGCCTGGGCAGGGGACTCCTACGAGCAGTACTTC	CAWAGDSYEQYF
TRBV6-5	TRBJ2-7	.	.	TGTGCCAGCAGTCCATGGCTTCAGGCTACAGAGCAGTACTTC	CASSPWLQATEQYF
TRBV27	TRBJ1-1	.	once	TGTGCCAGCAGTTTTCCGGGGGGTGAAGCTTTCTTT	CASSFPGGEAFF
TRBV7-9	TRBJ2-4	.	few	TGTGCCAGCGGCGACATAGCCAAAAACATTCAGTACTTC	CASGDIAKNIQYF
TRBV9	TRBJ2-1	.	.	TGTGCCAGCAGCGTAGACGGGGGCCTCTACAATGAGCAGTTCTTC	CASSVDGGLYNEQFF
TRBV28	TRBJ1-5	TRBD1	.	TGTGCCAGCAGCTTGGCGACAGGGGGCAGTCAGCCCCAGCATTTT	CASSLATGGSQPQHF
TRBV7-3	TRBJ1-1	.	.	TGTGCCAGCAGCTTAAGCCCCTATGCTGAAGCTTTCTTT	CASSLSPYAEAFF
TRBV21-1	TRBJ2-1	.	few	TGTGCCAGCAGCAAAAAGGATTGGGGGGGTAATGAGCAGTTCTTC	CASSKKDWGGNEQFF
TRBV18	TRBJ2-4	TRBD1	.	TGTGCCAGCTCACTCTACCGGACAGGGTTTGACATTCAGTACTTC	CASSLYRTGFDIQYF
TRBV7-6	TRBJ2-7	.	.	TGTGCCAGCAGCTTAGCGTCGGGGGTAGCCTACGAGCAGTACTTC	CASSLASGVAYEQYF
TRBV4-2	TRBJ2-7	.	.	TGTGCCAGCAGCCACCTCGGTAGACTCCGGTACTTC	CASSHLGRLRYF
TRBV7-9	TRBJ1-2	.	.	TGTGCCAGCGCACTACTGGGCCAGGGACCCTATGGCTACACCTTC	CASALLGQGPYGYTF
TRBV29-1	TRBJ2-7	.	.	TGCAGCGTTGAAGACCGGGCACAGGGCTACGAGCAGTACTTC	CSVEDRAQGYEQYF
TRBV20-1	TRBJ1-2	TRBD1	few	TGCAGTGCCTCTAGACAGGGGACCTATGGCTACACCTTC	CSASRQGTYGYTF
TRBV5-1	TRBJ2-7	.	.	TGCGCCAGCAGCTTGACCTTGAGCTACGAGCAGTACTTC	CASSLTLSYEQYF
TRBV5-6	TRBJ1-1	.	.	TGTGCCAGCAGTTTAATTAGATCTGGGCAGGTGAACACTGAAGCTTTCTTT	CASSLIRSGQVNTEAFF
TRBV5-1	TRBJ1-4	.	few	TGCGCCAGCAGCCCTCGGACTGCTTCTAATGAAAAACTGTTTTTT	CASSPRTASNEKLFF
TRBV11-2	TRBJ1-6	TRBD1	.	TGTGCCAGCAGCTTAAAACCCGGGACAGGGGAAAATTCACCCCTCCACTTT	CASSLKPGTGENSPLHF
TRBV7-8	TRBJ1-1	TRBD1	many	TGTGCCAGCAGGTTCCAGGGGGCGACTGAAGCTTTCTTT	CASRFQGATEAFF
TRBV4-1	TRBJ1-6	.	few	TGCGCCAGCAGCCAAGGCGGGGCCCTCCACTTT	CASSQGGALHF